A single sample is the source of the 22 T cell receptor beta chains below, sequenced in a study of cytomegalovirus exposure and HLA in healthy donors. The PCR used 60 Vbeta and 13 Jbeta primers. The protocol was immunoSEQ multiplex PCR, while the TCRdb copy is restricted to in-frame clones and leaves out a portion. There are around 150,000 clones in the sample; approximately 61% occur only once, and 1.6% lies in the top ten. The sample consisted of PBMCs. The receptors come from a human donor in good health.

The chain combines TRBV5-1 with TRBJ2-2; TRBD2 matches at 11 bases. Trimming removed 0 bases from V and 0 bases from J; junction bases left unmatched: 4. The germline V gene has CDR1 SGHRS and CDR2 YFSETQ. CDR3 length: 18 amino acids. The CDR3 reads CASSLDSGRAANTGELFF. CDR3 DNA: TGCGCCAGCAGCTTGGATAGCGGGAGGGCCGCGAACACCGGGGAGCTGTTTTTT.

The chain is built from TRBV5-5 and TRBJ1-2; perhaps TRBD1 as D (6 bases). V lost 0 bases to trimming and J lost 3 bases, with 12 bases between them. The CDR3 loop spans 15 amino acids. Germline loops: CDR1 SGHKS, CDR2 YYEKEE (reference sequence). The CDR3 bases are TGTGCCAGCAGCTTGGCCGGGGGGCAGGACTATGGCTACACCTTC. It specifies CASSLAGGQDYGYTF. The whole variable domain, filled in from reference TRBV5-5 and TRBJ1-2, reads DAGVTQSPTHLIKTRGQQVTLRCSPISGHKSVSWYQQVLGQGPQFIFQYYEKEERGRGNFPDRFSARQFPNYSSELNVNALLLGDSALYLCASSLAGGQDYGYTFGSGTRLTVV.

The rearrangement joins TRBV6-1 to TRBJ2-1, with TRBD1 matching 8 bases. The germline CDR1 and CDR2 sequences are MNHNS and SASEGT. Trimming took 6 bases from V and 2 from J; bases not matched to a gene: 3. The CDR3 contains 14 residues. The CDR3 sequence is CASRDRGPYNEQFF. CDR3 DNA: TGTGCCAGCAGAGACAGGGGACCCTACAATGAGCAGTTCTTC.

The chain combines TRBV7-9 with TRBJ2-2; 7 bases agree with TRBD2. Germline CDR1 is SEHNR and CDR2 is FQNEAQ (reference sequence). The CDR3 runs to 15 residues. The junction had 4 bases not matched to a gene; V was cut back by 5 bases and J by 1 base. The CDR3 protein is CASSPGLLNTGELFF. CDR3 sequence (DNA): TGTGCCAGCAGCCCGGGACTACTGAACACCGGGGAGCTGTTTTTT.

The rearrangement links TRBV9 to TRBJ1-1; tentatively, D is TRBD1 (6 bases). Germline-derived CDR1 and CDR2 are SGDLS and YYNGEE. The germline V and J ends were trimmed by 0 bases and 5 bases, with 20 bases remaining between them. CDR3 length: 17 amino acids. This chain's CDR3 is CASSVGARLGGATEAFF. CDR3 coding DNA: TGTGCCAGCAGCGTAGGAGCTCGACTTGGGGGCGCTACTGAAGCTTTCTTT. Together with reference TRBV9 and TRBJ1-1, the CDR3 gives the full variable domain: DSGVTQTPKHLITATGQRVTLRCSPRSGDLSVYWYQQSLDQGLQFLIQYYNGEERAKGNILERFSAQQFPDLHSELNLSSLELGDSALYFCASSVGARLGGATEAFFGQGTRLTVV.

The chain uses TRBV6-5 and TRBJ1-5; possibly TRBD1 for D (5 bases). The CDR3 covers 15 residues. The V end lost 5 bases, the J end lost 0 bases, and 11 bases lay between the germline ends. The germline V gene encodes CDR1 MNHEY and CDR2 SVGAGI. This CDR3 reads CASSPRTHSNQPQHF. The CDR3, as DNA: TGTGCCAGCAGTCCTCGGACACATAGCAATCAGCCCCAGCATTTT.

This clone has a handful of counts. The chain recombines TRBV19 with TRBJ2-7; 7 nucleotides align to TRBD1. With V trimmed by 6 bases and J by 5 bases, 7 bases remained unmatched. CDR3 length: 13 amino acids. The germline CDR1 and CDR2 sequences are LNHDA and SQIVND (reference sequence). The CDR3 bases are TGTGCCAGTAGGAGGGCAGGGGGTCACGAGCAGTACTTC. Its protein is CASRRAGGHEQYF.

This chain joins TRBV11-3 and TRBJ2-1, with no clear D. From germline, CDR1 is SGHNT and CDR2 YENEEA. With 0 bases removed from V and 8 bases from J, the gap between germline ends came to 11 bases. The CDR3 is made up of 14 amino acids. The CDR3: CASSLDYPFYEQFF. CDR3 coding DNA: TGTGCCAGCAGCTTAGATTATCCGTTCTATGAGCAGTTCTTC.

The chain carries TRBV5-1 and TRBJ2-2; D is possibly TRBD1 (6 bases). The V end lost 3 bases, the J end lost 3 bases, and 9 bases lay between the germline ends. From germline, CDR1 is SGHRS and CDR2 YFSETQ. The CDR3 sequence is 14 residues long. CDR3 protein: CASSWDTHTGELFF. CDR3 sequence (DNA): TGCGCCAGCAGCTGGGACACACACACCGGGGAGCTGTTTTTT.

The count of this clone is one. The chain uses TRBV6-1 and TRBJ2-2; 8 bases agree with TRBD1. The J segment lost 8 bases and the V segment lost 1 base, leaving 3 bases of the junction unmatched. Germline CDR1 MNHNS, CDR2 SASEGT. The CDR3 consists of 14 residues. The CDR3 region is CASSEGDRRGELFF. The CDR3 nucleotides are TGTGCCAGCAGTGAAGGGGACAGGAGGGGGGAGCTGTTTTTT.

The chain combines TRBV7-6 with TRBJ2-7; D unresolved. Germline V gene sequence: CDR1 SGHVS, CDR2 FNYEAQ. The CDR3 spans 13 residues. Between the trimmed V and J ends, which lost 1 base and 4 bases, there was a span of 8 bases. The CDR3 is CASSLGLRYEQYF. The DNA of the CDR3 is TGTGCCAGCAGCTTAGGTCTTCGTTACGAGCAGTACTTC.

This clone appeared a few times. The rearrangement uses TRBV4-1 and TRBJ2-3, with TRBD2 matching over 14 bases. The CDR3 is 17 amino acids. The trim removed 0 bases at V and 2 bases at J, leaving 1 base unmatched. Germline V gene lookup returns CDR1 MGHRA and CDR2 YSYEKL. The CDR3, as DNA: TGCGCCAGCAGCCAAGAGGGACTAGCGGGGGCCACAGATACGCAGTATTTT. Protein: CASSQEGLAGATDTQYF.

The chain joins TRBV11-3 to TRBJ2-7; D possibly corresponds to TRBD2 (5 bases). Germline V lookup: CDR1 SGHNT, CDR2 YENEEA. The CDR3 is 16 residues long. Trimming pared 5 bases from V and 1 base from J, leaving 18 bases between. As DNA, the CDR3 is TGTGCCAGCAGCCAGCGGAGAGTAGACTCGTCCTACGAGCAGTACTTC. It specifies CASSQRRVDSSYEQYF.

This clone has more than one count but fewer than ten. The CDR3 nucleotides read TGTGCCAGCAGTTCAGGGGAGGGCTACGAGCAGTACTTC. Amino acids: CASSSGEGYEQYF. The chain has TRBV27 and TRBJ2-7, with D possibly being TRBD2 (7 bases). Trimming shortened V by 4 bases and J by 3 bases, and 10 bases separated the two germline ends. Germline values: CDR1 MNHEY, CDR2 SMNVEV (reference sequence). The CDR3 spans 13 residues.

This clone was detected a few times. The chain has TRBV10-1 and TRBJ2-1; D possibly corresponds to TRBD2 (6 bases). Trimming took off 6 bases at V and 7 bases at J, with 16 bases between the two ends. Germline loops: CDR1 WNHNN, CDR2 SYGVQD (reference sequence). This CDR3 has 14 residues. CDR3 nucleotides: TGCGCCAGCAGGGAGGCACCCGCGGGGAATGAGCAGTTCTTC. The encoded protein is CASREAPAGNEQFF.

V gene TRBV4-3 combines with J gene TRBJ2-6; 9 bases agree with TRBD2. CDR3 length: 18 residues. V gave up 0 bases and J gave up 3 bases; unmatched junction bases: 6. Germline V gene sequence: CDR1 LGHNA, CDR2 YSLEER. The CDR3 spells CASSQEGVAGDGANVLTF. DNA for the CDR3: TGCGCCAGCAGCCAAGAAGGGGTAGCGGGAGATGGGGCCAACGTCCTGACTTTC.

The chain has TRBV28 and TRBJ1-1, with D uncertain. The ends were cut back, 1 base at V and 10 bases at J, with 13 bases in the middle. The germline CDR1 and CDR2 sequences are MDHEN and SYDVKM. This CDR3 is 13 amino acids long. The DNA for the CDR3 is TGTGCCAGCAGTTTATATACGTTTCAGGTAGCTTTCTTT. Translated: CASSLYTFQVAFF.

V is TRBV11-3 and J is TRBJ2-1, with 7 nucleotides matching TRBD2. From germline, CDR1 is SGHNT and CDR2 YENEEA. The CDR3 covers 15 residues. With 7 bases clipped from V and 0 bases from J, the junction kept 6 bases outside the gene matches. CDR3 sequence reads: CASTLRGSSYNEQFF. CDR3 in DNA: TGTGCCAGCACCCTCCGCGGGAGCTCCTACAATGAGCAGTTCTTC.

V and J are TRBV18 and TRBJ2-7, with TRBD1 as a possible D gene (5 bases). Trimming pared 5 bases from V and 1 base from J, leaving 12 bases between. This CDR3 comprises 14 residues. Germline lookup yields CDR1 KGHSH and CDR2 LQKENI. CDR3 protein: CASSATAGSYEQYF. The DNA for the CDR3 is TGTGCCAGCTCAGCTACGGCAGGGTCCTACGAGCAGTACTTC. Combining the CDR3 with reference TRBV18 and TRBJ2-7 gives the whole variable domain NAGVMQNPRHLVRRRGQEARLRCSPMKGHSHVYWYRQLPEEGLKFMVYLQKENIIDESGMPKERFSAEFPKEGPSILRIQQVVRGDSAAYFCASSATAGSYEQYFGPGTRLTVT.

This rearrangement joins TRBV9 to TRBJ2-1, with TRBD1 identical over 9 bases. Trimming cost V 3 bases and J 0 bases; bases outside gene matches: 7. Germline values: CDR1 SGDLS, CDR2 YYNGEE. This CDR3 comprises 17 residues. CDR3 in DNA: TGTGCCAGCAGCGACCCGACAGGGGGGAGCTCCTACAATGAGCAGTTCTTC. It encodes CASSDPTGGSSYNEQFF.

CDR3 coding DNA: TGCAGCGTTGCACACAGGGTAGCCGAAGCTTTCTTT. Translating it yields CSVAHRVAEAFF. The chain is built from TRBV29-1 and TRBJ1-1; possible D gene TRBD1, 6 bases. The germline CDR1 and CDR2 sequences are SQVTM and ANQGSEA. This CDR3 spans 12 amino acids. Trimming removed 4 bases from V and 8 bases from J, with 14 bases in between. Drawing the rest from reference TRBV29-1 and TRBJ1-1, the complete variable domain is SAVISQKPSRDICQRGTSLTIQCQVDSQVTMMFWYRQQPGQSLTLIATANQGSEATYESGFVIDKFPISRPNLTFSTLTVSNMSPEDSSIYLCSVAHRVAEAFFGQGTRLTVV.

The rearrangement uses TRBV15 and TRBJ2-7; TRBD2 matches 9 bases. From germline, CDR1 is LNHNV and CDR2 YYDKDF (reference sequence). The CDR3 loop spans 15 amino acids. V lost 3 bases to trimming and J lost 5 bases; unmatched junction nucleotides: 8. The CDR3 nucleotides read TGTGCCACCAGCAGTCCCGTAGCGGGAGTGAACGAGCAGTACTTC. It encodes CATSSPVAGVNEQYF.